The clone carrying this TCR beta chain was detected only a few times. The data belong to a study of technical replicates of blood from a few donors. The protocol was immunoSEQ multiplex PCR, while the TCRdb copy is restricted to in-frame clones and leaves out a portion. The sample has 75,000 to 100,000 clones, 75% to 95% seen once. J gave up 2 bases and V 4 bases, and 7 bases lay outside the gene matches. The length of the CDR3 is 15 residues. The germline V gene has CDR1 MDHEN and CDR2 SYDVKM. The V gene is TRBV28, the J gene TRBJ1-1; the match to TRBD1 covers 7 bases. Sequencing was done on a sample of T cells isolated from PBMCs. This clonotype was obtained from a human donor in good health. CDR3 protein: CASSSQDRLNTEAFF. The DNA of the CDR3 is TGTGCCAGCAGTTCTCAGGACAGGCTCAACACTGAAGCTTTCTTT.